The source of this T cell receptor (beta chain) is a study of cytomegalovirus exposure and HLA in healthy donors. PCR employed 60 Vbeta and 13 Jbeta primers. The method was immunoSEQ multiplex PCR; TCRdb's version includes in-frame clones alone and lacks a portion of them. The profile shows about 130,000 clones, around 80% of them singletons. The CDR3 runs to 13 residues. Germline V CDR1 and CDR2: SGHDT, YYEEEE. V dropped 1 base and J dropped 9; count of bases not matched to a gene: 7. Overall study findings and caveats: Reports credit the classifier with highly specific, highly sensitive diagnosis of cytomegalovirus status.

On this clone: The antigen is not known.

The chain joins TRBV5-6 to TRBJ2-7; 7 nucleotides line up with TRBD2. Sequencing used PBMCs. The clonotype originates from a man aged 30 to 45 in good health. This CDR3 reads CASSLSRGVGQYF. For the CDR3, the DNA is TGTGCCAGCAGCTTGTCTCGGGGGGTTGGGCAGTACTTC. The full variable domain, in which reference TRBV5-6 and TRBJ2-7 provide the parts outside the CDR3, is DAGVTQSPTHLIKTRGQQVTLRCSPKSGHDTVSWYQQALGQGPQFIFQYYEEEERQRGNFPDRFSGHQFPNYSSELNVNALLLGDSALYLCASSLSRGVGQYFGPGTRLTVT.